This T cell receptor beta chain stems from a study of T cell responses to AZD1222 COVID-19 vaccine. Details on this clone: Its antigen remains unknown.

Assay used: immunoSEQ multiplex PCR; TCRdb lists only in-frame clones, some missing. The top ten clones hold around 3% of a sample with 150,000 to 180,000 clones, about 85% of them seen once. V shed 2 bases, J shed 5 bases, and the junction held 5 bases outside the gene matches. This CDR3 comprises 15 residues. CDR1 is SEHNR and CDR2 is FQNEAQ in the germline V gene (reference sequence). Regarding the study as a whole: No day 14 peak samples; only post-peak repertoires were characterized. Spike-specific TCR breadth and depth were elevated following two AZD1222 doses.

J is TRBJ2-5 and V is TRBV7-9, with TRBD2 identical over 10 bases. This material consisted of peripheral blood, taken on day 0 of AZD1222 vaccination. This TCR was recovered from an adult in good health. The CDR3 sequence: CASSLWLAGVETQYF. CDR3 bases: TGTGCCAGCAGCTTATGGCTAGCGGGGGTGGAGACCCAGTACTTC.